A single sample gave rise to the 9 T cell receptor beta chains below, sequenced in a study of T cells in Graves' hyperthyroidism and ophthalmopathy. There were TCR beta CDR3 regions amplified from RNA transcripts. RT-PCR in the first round (using the HTBI primer set) targeted the TCR CDR3. In TCRdb, the multiplex PCR reads were re-called with MiXCR into one record per CDR3 protein. The sample carries hundreds of thousands of distinct CDR3 sequences, roughly 14% recorded once. Sequencing used blood. These receptors originate from a man between 18 and 29 years old with Graves' ophthalmopathy.

This clonotype was found many times. The V gene is TRBV2, the J gene TRBJ2-7; 10 positions agree with TRBD1. CDR3 length equals 13 residues. Per germline, CDR1 SNHLY and CDR2 FYNNEI. Trimming cost V 11 bases and J 4 bases; bases outside gene matches: 8. The DNA of the CDR3 is TGTGCCGTTCCCGGACAGGGGGGTTACGAGCAGTACTTC. It encodes CAVPGQGGYEQYF.

This clonotype was detected ten times or more. This chain uses TRBV5-1 with TRBJ1-1, with unresolved D. The CDR3 covers 14 residues. The germline V and J ends were trimmed by 3 bases and 0 bases, with 9 bases remaining between them. Germline CDR1 is SGHRS and CDR2 is YFSETQ. CDR3 sequence: CASSSGSLNTEAFF. In DNA form, the CDR3 reads TGCGCCAGCAGCTCAGGCTCACTGAACACTGAAGCTTTCTTT.

This clonotype was counted ten times or more. V gene TRBV30 combines with J gene TRBJ2-1; no definite D call. V lost 8 bases to trimming and J lost 6 bases, with 17 bases between them. This CDR3 comprises 13 residues. Germline CDR1 is GTSNPN and CDR2 is SVGIG (reference sequence). CDR3: CATSTGAVNEQFF. CDR3 coding DNA: TGTGCCACAAGTACCGGCGCCGTCAATGAGCAGTTCTTC.

This clonotype was seen ten or more times. V and J are TRBV6-1 and TRBJ2-7; perhaps TRBD1 as D (5 bases). Trimming removed 0 bases from V and 4 bases from J, with 16 bases in between. This CDR3 is 16 amino acids long. The germline gives CDR1 MNHNS, CDR2 SASEGT. For the CDR3, the DNA is TGTGCCAGCAGTGAAGCCCCAGGGTCCCCAGGTTACGAGCAGTACTTC. As protein: CASSEAPGSPGYEQYF.

This chain joins TRBV5-1 and TRBJ1-1, with D perhaps TRBD1 (5 bases). The CDR3 consists of 14 residues. In germline, CDR1 is SGHRS, CDR2 YFSETQ. The germline V and J ends were trimmed by 2 bases and 1 base, with 9 bases remaining between them. The CDR3 DNA reads TGCGCCAGCAGCTTCTTAGGGGCGAACACTGAAGCTTTCTTT. Its translation: CASSFLGANTEAFF.

This clonotype was counted at least ten times. The chain couples TRBV3-1 to TRBJ2-3; the match to TRBD2 covers 9 bases. The V gene's germline CDR1 is LGHDT and CDR2 YNNKEL (reference sequence). The V segment lost 4 bases and the J segment 0 bases; nucleotides outside the gene matches: 2. The CDR3 is 15 residues long. The CDR3 is CASSLSGGSTDTQYF. CDR3 DNA: TGTGCCAGCAGCCTTAGCGGGGGAAGCACAGATACGCAGTATTTT.

This clonotype was seen many times. The chain recombines TRBV27 with TRBJ2-3, with 10 positions matching TRBD2. V lost 9 bases, J lost 5 bases, and 11 bases stayed unmatched. There are 15 residues in the CDR3. Germline CDR1 MNHEY, CDR2 SMNVEV (reference sequence). The DNA for the CDR3 is TGTGCCAGGAGCAGCGGGGGGGCCACCGAAGATACGCAGTATTTT. Its protein is CARSSGGATEDTQYF.

This clonotype was picked up many times. This chain links TRBV3-1 with TRBJ1-5, with D possibly TRBD1 on 5 matching bases. The germline V gene encodes CDR1 LGHDT and CDR2 YNNKEL (reference sequence). The CDR3 covers 14 residues. Trimming pared 1 base from V and 3 bases from J, leaving 7 bases between. This chain's CDR3 is CASSQGQINQPQHF. CDR3 nucleotides: TGTGCCAGCAGCCAAGGACAGATCAATCAGCCCCAGCATTTT.

V gene TRBV25-1 combines with J gene TRBJ2-2; 16 positions agree with TRBD2. V was pared by 6 bases and J by 8 bases, with 0 bases of the junction left unmatched. Germline V gene lookup returns CDR1 MGHDK and CDR2 SYGVNS. There are 14 residues in the CDR3. CDR3 nucleotides: TGTGCCAGCAGGGGACTAGCGGGAGGGGGGGAGCTGTTTTTT. It yields the protein CASRGLAGGGELFF.